These 20 T cell receptor beta chains share one sample of origin, sequenced in a study of PD-1 blockade in mismatch repair-deficient tumors. Method: immunoSEQ multiplex PCR; TCRdb's copy keeps in-frame clones and lacks some. The data contain 60,000 to 75,000 clones, 70% to 90% of them singletons. The source material was peripheral blood, sampled 52 weeks after starting pembrolizumab. The receptors were sampled from an adult with mismatch repair-deficient cancer.

The CDR3 DNA follows: TGTGCCAGCTCACCACCAGGGGTTGATGAAGCTTTCTTT. Protein: CASSPPGVDEAFF. The chain joins TRBV18 to TRBJ1-1; tentative D call: TRBD1 (5 bases). The CDR3 length is 13 residues. Trimming pared 0 bases from V and 7 bases from J, leaving 9 bases between. The V gene's germline CDR1 is KGHSH and CDR2 LQKENI. Based on the CDR3 plus reference TRBV18 and TRBJ1-1, the full variable domain is NAGVMQNPRHLVRRRGQEARLRCSPMKGHSHVYWYRQLPEEGLKFMVYLQKENIIDESGMPKERFSAEFPKEGPSILRIQQVVRGDSAAYFCASSPPGVDEAFFGQGTRLTVV.

The genes are TRBV19 and TRBJ2-7; 8 nucleotides line up with TRBD1. The ends lost 4 bases at V and 4 bases at J; junction bases unmatched: 12. The germline V gene has CDR1 LNHDA and CDR2 SQIVND (reference sequence). There are 16 residues in the CDR3. The DNA of the CDR3 is TGTGCCAGTAGTAACCACCCTCGGACAGGGATATACGAGCAGTACTTC. This codes for CASSNHPRTGIYEQYF.

This rearrangement joins TRBV28 to TRBJ2-7, with a weak D call TRBD2 (5 bases). Trimming removed 7 bases from V and 0 bases from J, with 7 bases in between. This CDR3 has 12 amino acids. The V gene's germline CDR1 is MDHEN and CDR2 SYDVKM. CDR3 sequence reads: CASMGSSYEQYF. The CDR3 region has the DNA TGTGCCAGCATGGGGAGCTCCTACGAGCAGTACTTC.

The chain employs TRBV4-3 and TRBJ1-4; 9 bases are a match to TRBD1. The germline CDR1 and CDR2 sequences are LGHNA and YSLEER. With 0 bases clipped from V and 13 bases from J, the junction kept 6 bases outside the gene matches. This CDR3 region has 14 residues. This CDR3 is CASSQDLGTGILFF. The CDR3 coding sequence is TGCGCCAGCAGCCAAGATTTGGGGACAGGGATACTGTTTTTT.

J is TRBJ2-7 and V is TRBV4-1, with D unclear. The CDR3 is made up of 12 amino acids. Trimming left V 0 bases short and J 2 bases short, with 2 bases between. The germline gives CDR1 MGHRA, CDR2 YSYEKL. CDR3 loop: CASSQDTYEQYF. In DNA, the CDR3 is TGCGCCAGCAGCCAAGATACCTACGAGCAGTACTTC.

V and J are TRBV19 and TRBJ1-3; D may be TRBD1 (6 bases). The CDR3 consists of 14 residues. The germline gives CDR1 LNHDA, CDR2 SQIVND (reference sequence). Trimming took 3 bases from V and 4 from J, leaving 10 bases between them. The CDR3 spells CASSIGGLGNTIYF. CDR3 in DNA: TGTGCCAGTAGTATTGGGGGGCTAGGAAACACCATATATTTT.

The V and J genes are TRBV4-2 and TRBJ2-7; TRBD1 might be the D (6 bases). CDR1 and CDR2 (germline): LGHNA, YNFKEQ. CDR3 size: 13 residues. V was cut by 5 bases and J by 7 bases, with 15 bases left in between. CDR3 loop: CASSGDILGEQYF. The DNA of the CDR3 is TGTGCCAGCAGCGGGGACATTCTTGGGGAGCAGTACTTC.

The chain is built from TRBV2 and TRBJ2-5; no clear D. V was clipped by 1 base and J by 6 bases, with 3 bases between them. The CDR3 consists of 11 residues. Germline V gene lookup returns CDR1 SNHLY and CDR2 FYNNEI. The DNA for the CDR3 is TGTGCCAGCAGTGAAGGGCAGACCCAGTACTTC. Its protein is CASSEGQTQYF.

The chain recombines TRBV7-2 with TRBJ2-2, with 7 bases that match TRBD1. Germline assignment: CDR1 SGHTA and CDR2 FQGNSA. There are 14 residues in the CDR3. V was pared by 4 bases and J by 6 bases, with 5 bases of the junction left unmatched. The CDR3 sequence: CASSSPQGAGELFF. The CDR3 coding sequence is TGTGCCAGCAGCTCTCCTCAGGGGGCCGGGGAGCTGTTTTTT. The entire variable domain, with the rest obtained from reference TRBV7-2 and TRBJ2-2, is as follows: GAGVSQSPSNKVTEKGKDVELRCDPISGHTALYWYRQSLGQGLEFLIYFQGNSAPDKSGLPSDRFSAERTGGSVSTLTIQRTQQEDSAVYLCASSSPQGAGELFFGEGSRLTVL.

The chain is built from TRBV4-1 and TRBJ1-2; D is perhaps TRBD1 (5 bases). There are 16 residues in the CDR3. Germline lookup yields CDR1 MGHRA and CDR2 YSYEKL. V gave up 2 bases and J gave up 8 bases, with 21 bases separating them. The CDR3 loop is CASSQSQTGFKRGYTF. Here the CDR3 DNA reads TGCGCCAGCAGCCAATCACAAACAGGTTTTAAGAGGGGCTACACCTTC.

The gene calls are TRBV5-6 and TRBJ1-3, with 7 positions matching TRBD1. Germline assignment: CDR1 SGHDT and CDR2 YYEEEE. V gave up 3 bases and J gave up 0 bases; unmatched junction bases: 3. The CDR3 runs to 15 residues. CDR3 amino acids: CASSSDRVSGNTIYF. CDR3 nucleotide sequence: TGTGCCAGCAGCTCCGACAGGGTCTCTGGAAACACCATATATTTT. The variable domain in full, completed from reference TRBV5-6 and TRBJ1-3, reads DAGVTQSPTHLIKTRGQQVTLRCSPKSGHDTVSWYQQALGQGPQFIFQYYEEEERQRGNFPDRFSGHQFPNYSSELNVNALLLGDSALYLCASSSDRVSGNTIYFGEGSWLTVV.

The chain employs TRBV13 and TRBJ2-3; unclear D gene. CDR3 length: 16 residues. Germline CDR1 reads PRHDT; CDR2 reads FYEKMQ (reference sequence). The V end lost 7 bases, the J end lost 1 base, and 18 bases lay between the germline ends. CDR3: CASKRLRDGRTDTQYF. CDR3 bases: TGTGCCAGCAAGAGGTTACGTGACGGACGCACAGATACGCAGTATTTT.

This sequence joins TRBV5-4 and TRBJ2-5; weak D call: TRBD2 (6 bases). The germline V gene has CDR1 SGHNT and CDR2 YYREEE (reference sequence). This CDR3 has 14 amino acids. The germline V and J ends were trimmed by 2 bases and 2 bases, with 10 bases remaining between them. The CDR3 DNA is TGTGCCAGCAGCTTCGGGGGTACTCAAGAGACCCAGTACTTC. Translation gives CASSFGGTQETQYF.

V and J are TRBV6-5 and TRBJ1-5, with TRBD1 matching over 7 bases. Germline V CDR1 and CDR2: MNHEY, SVGAGI. CDR3 length equals 14 residues. Trimming took 3 bases from V and 7 from J; bases not matched to a gene: 6. The CDR3 DNA sequence: TGTGCCAGCAGTTATACAGGGGTTGGGCAGCCCCAGCATTTT. Its translation is CASSYTGVGQPQHF.

Turning to this clone: Its ends do not fully match the called genes, so a read error is possible. This chain connects TRBV18 to TRBJ1-1; no clear D gene. The CDR3 consists of 12 residues. Germline V gene sequence: CDR1 KGHSH, CDR2 LQKENI. The CDR3 region is CASPNQGQNGIF. The CDR3 region has the DNA TGTGCCAGCCCGAACCAAGGTCAGAACGGGATCTTT.

This rearrangement joins TRBV6-1 to TRBJ2-3, with a possible D match to TRBD2 (5 bases). Germline loops: CDR1 MNHNS, CDR2 SASEGT. The CDR3 spans 13 residues. Trimming pared 4 bases from V and 5 bases from J, leaving 10 bases between. The CDR3 loop is CASSVDYRDTQYF. The CDR3 DNA follows: TGTGCCAGCAGTGTTGACTATCGAGATACGCAGTATTTT.

The chain employs TRBV13 and TRBJ2-5; tentative D call: TRBD2 (6 bases). Germline assignment: CDR1 PRHDT and CDR2 FYEKMQ (reference sequence). The germline V and J ends were trimmed by 5 bases and 5 bases, with 24 bases remaining between them. The CDR3 length is 17 residues. DNA for the CDR3: TGTGCCAGCAGCGTTCGGGACCGCAGCGGGCCGGGGGAGACCCAGTACTTC. Protein product: CASSVRDRSGPGETQYF. The full variable domain, completed using reference TRBV13 and TRBJ2-5, is AAGVIQSPRHLIKEKRETATLKCYPIPRHDTVYWYQQGPGQDPQFLISFYEKMQSDKGSIPDRFSAQQFSDYHSELNMSSLELGDSALYFCASSVRDRSGPGETQYFGPGTRLLVL.

The chain has TRBV30 and TRBJ2-7; D is uncertain. This CDR3 has 14 residues. Trimming cost V 0 bases and J 4 bases, with 13 bases left between them. The germline gives CDR1 GTSNPN, CDR2 SVGIG (reference sequence). DNA of the CDR3: TGTGCCTGGAGTGTGGGATCAGGCCCTTACGAGCAGTACTTC. It is translated as CAWSVGSGPYEQYF.

This chain connects TRBV5-6 to TRBJ2-5, with TRBD1 matching 11 bases. J lost 5 bases, V lost 1 base, and 7 bases had no gene match. The CDR3 runs 16 residues. Germline lookup yields CDR1 SGHDT and CDR2 YYEEEE. DNA of the CDR3: TGTGCCAGCAGCTTGCCATGGACAGGGGGCGAGGAGACCCAGTACTTC. It codes for CASSLPWTGGEETQYF.

CDR3 nucleotide sequence: TGCGCCAGCAGCCAAGGCGCTGGGGCCAACGTCCTGACTTTC. Amino acids: CASSQGAGANVLTF. This chain joins TRBV4-3 and TRBJ2-6, with D hard to call. CDR1 is LGHNA and CDR2 is YSLEER in the germline V gene. Trimming took off 1 base at V and 2 bases at J, with 3 bases between the two ends. The CDR3 is 14 amino acids.